This passage covers 16 T cell receptor beta chains from one sample sequenced in a study of T cell repertoires in cytomegalovirus infection. TCRdb re-analysed the reads in MiXCR, keeping a single row per CDR3 protein. The data contain fewer than 950,000 distinct CDR3 sequences, 30% to 35% of them singletons. Their antigen targets remain unknown. The sample in question was cultured CD8+ T cells from PBMCs, obtained from culture after CMV antigen stimulation. The receptor source for this set is a human donor in good health (CMV status not recorded). Some clones in this sample may be carry-over from other donors' samples.

The chain couples TRBV5-6 to TRBJ2-7; possibly TRBD1 for D (6 bases). The CDR3 is made up of 15 amino acids. Between the trimmed V and J ends, which lost 1 base and 2 bases, there was a span of 13 bases. Per germline, CDR1 SGHDT and CDR2 YYEEEE. This CDR3 is CASSLHRDKTYEQYF. As DNA, the CDR3 is TGTGCCAGCAGCTTGCACCGGGACAAAACCTACGAGCAGTACTTC.

The rearrangement uses TRBV7-2 and TRBJ2-5; a possible D gene is TRBD2 (6 bases). The CDR3 length is 14 residues. V lost 3 bases and J 7 bases, leaving 15 bases between the germline ends. The germline CDR1 and CDR2 sequences are SGHTA and FQGNSA. The DNA of the CDR3 is TGTGCCAGCAGCTTTGAGCGGGTCTTAGGGACCCAGTACTTC. Its protein is CASSFERVLGTQYF.

This clonotype was recorded many times. The chain employs TRBV2 and TRBJ2-2; 10 positions match TRBD2. Germline V gives CDR1 SNHLY, CDR2 FYNNEI. The CDR3 is made up of 20 amino acids. The ends lost 2 bases at V and 5 bases at J; junction bases unmatched: 17. CDR3 loop: CASSEPRGGSGGTTTGELFF. The CDR3 DNA reads TGTGCCAGCAGTGAACCCCGTGGTGGTAGCGGGGGGACAACAACCGGGGAGCTGTTTTTT.

This clonotype was seen a handful of times. V gene TRBV7-9 combines with J gene TRBJ1-1, with TRBD1 as a possible D gene (5 bases). CDR1 is SEHNR, CDR2 FQNEAQ, per germline (reference sequence). CDR3 length: 13 residues. V lost 4 bases and J 11 bases, leaving 17 bases between the germline ends. CDR3 protein: CASSSYGAPRAFF. The CDR3 nucleotides are TGTGCCAGCAGCTCTTACGGGGCCCCGAGGGCTTTCTTT.

The rearrangement joins TRBV6-2 or TRBV6-3 to TRBJ2-5; 7 bases agree with TRBD1. The V gene's germline CDR1 is MNHEY and CDR2 SVGEGT. After removal of 0 bases from V and 3 bases from J, the junction contained 10 bases not matched to a gene. This CDR3 is built from 17 residues. The CDR3 coding sequence is TGTGCCAGCAGTTACTCGGCTCGGGACAGCCGAAAAGAGACCCAGTACTTC. Protein product: CASSYSARDSRKETQYF.

The gene calls are TRBV7-9 and TRBJ1-4, with D perhaps TRBD1 (5 bases). The germline V gene has CDR1 SEHNR and CDR2 FQNEAQ (reference sequence). This CDR3 has 15 residues. V lost 5 bases and J lost 8, with 18 bases in between. The CDR3 region is CASSPEPRGGEKLFF. DNA of the CDR3: TGTGCCAGCAGCCCTGAGCCAAGGGGTGGGGAAAAACTGTTTTTT.

This clonotype was recorded at least ten times. V and J are TRBV7-2 and TRBJ1-4; no reliable D call. CDR1 is SGHTA and CDR2 is FQGNSA in the germline V gene. Trimming pared 3 bases from V and 4 bases from J, leaving 9 bases between. This CDR3 has 14 amino acids. The CDR3 DNA sequence: TGTGCCAGCAGCTTCGAGGTGTTTAATGAAAAACTGTTTTTT. Protein sequence: CASSFEVFNEKLFF.

The J gene is TRBJ2-1, the V gene TRBV27, with D perhaps TRBD1 or TRBD2 (5 bases each). Between the trimmed V and J ends, which lost 2 bases and 7 bases, there was a span of 12 bases. The CDR3 loop spans 14 amino acids. Germline lookup yields CDR1 MNHEY and CDR2 SMNVEV (reference sequence). CDR3 nucleotides: TGTGCCAGCAGTTTAAAGGGGTGGAGGAATGAGCAGTTCTTC. It codes for CASSLKGWRNEQFF.

This clonotype was picked up many times. The V call is TRBV7-2, the J call TRBJ2-1; D remains ambiguous. This CDR3 is built from 15 residues. The germline CDR1 and CDR2 sequences are SGHTA and FQGNSA. V was cut by 4 bases and J by 0 bases, with 10 bases left in between. This CDR3 is CASSSPLSSYNEQFF. The CDR3 DNA is TGTGCCAGCAGCTCCCCTCTTAGCTCCTACAATGAGCAGTTCTTC. Looking up the rest from reference TRBV7-2 and TRBJ2-1 gives the full variable domain: GAGVSQSPSNKVTEKGKDVELRCDPISGHTALYWYRQSLGQGLEFLIYFQGNSAPDKSGLPSDRFSAERTGGSVSTLTIQRTQQEDSAVYLCASSSPLSSYNEQFFGPGTRLTVL.

This chain uses TRBV6-6 with TRBJ1-5; the match to TRBD1 covers 8 bases. V shed 2 bases and J 6 bases; nucleotides not matched to a gene: 12. The length of the CDR3 is 17 residues. The germline gives CDR1 MNHNY, CDR2 SVGAGI (reference sequence). The CDR3 protein is CASSYTIQTGDSQPQHF. In DNA form, the CDR3 reads TGTGCCAGCAGTTACACGATTCAGACAGGGGATAGTCAGCCCCAGCATTTT.

The chain combines TRBV5-4 with TRBJ1-5; tentative D call: TRBD1 (5 bases). The CDR3 contains 16 residues. Germline V gene lookup returns CDR1 SGHNT and CDR2 YYREEE (reference sequence). The germline V and J ends were trimmed by 1 base and 4 bases, with 15 bases remaining between them. The CDR3 DNA reads as TGTGCCAGCAGCTTGTGGGGGGAGGAGGCTAATCAGCCCCAGCATTTT. Residues: CASSLWGEEANQPQHF.

As concerns this clonotype: With a much larger clone just one base away, this may be a read error. CDR3 protein: CARSFTSYGYTF. In DNA, the CDR3 is TGTGCCAGGAGCTTTACCAGCTATGGCTACACCTTC. This chain uses TRBV7-2 with TRBJ1-2; D unresolved. Looked up from germline, CDR1 is SGHTA and CDR2 is FQGNSA. The CDR3 contains 12 residues.

This clonotype was seen only a few times. The chain joins TRBV7-9 to TRBJ2-7; 8 bases fit TRBD1. CDR3 length: 13 amino acids. The germline CDR1 and CDR2 sequences are SEHNR and FQNEAQ (reference sequence). V gave up 5 bases and J gave up 4 bases; unmatched junction bases: 4. CDR3 bases: TGTGCCAGCAGCCCTCAGGGGGCGTACGAGCAGTACGTC. It codes for CASSPQGAYEQYV.

V is TRBV12-3 or TRBV12-4 and J is TRBJ1-2, with 10 bases identical to TRBD1. V was pared by 10 bases and J by 6 bases, with 20 bases of the junction left unmatched. This CDR3 has 17 amino acids. The CDR3 loop reads CANRTPGQGPPNHGYTF. As DNA, the CDR3 is TGTGCCAACAGAACCCCGGGACAGGGGCCTCCCAACCATGGCTACACCTTC.

Comments on this clonotype: A much larger clone differs by one base, so this may be a read error. The V call is TRBV5-6, the J call TRBJ2-5, with 10 positions matching TRBD2. The CDR3 runs to 15 residues. Germline lookup yields CDR1 SGHDT and CDR2 YYEEEE. The J segment lost 4 bases and the V segment lost 3 bases, leaving 6 bases of the junction unmatched. The CDR3 here is CASSSSGGIVETQYF. The CDR3 DNA reads TGTGCCAGCAGCTCTAGCGGGGGTATCGTAGAGACCCAGTACTTC.

This chain links TRBV27 with TRBJ2-2; TRBD1 might be the D (7 bases). The CDR3 consists of 15 residues. Germline values: CDR1 MNHEY, CDR2 SMNVEV (reference sequence). V was clipped by 2 bases and J by 4 bases, with 11 bases between them. The CDR3 nucleotides read TGTGCCAGCAGTTTAGTCCAGGGGGGCACCGGGGAGCTGTTTTTT. As protein: CASSLVQGGTGELFF.